This TCR beta chain was recorded in a study of CD8+ T cells in alopecia areata. Whole-study results and caveats: With patients, TCR sharing proved less clear than in mice, a difference possibly related to HLA. Normal-skin resident alphabeta T cells also appear among scalp sample sequences. Lesional scalp exceeded normal scalp in clonality, especially in alopecia totalis/universalis.

The CDR3 is 16 amino acids. V lost 4 bases and J 0 bases, leaving 13 bases between the germline ends. Germline V gives CDR1 MNHEY, CDR2 SMNVEV (reference sequence). Once RNA had been extracted, it was reverse transcribed into cDNA to act as the sequencing template. Profiling relied on immunoSEQ multiplex PCR, and the TCRdb table lists in-frame clones only, not all of them. The sample has roughly 4,200 clones, 68% seen once; the top ten hold roughly a fifth. A remark on this clone: Its antigen is still unknown.

The clonotype originates from a human donor in good health. What was sequenced was skin. The chain has TRBV27 and TRBJ2-1; D is perhaps TRBD2 (6 bases). Here the CDR3 reads CASSWGLASSYNEQFF. The CDR3 coding sequence is TGTGCCAGCAGTTGGGGCCTAGCGAGCTCCTACAATGAGCAGTTCTTC.